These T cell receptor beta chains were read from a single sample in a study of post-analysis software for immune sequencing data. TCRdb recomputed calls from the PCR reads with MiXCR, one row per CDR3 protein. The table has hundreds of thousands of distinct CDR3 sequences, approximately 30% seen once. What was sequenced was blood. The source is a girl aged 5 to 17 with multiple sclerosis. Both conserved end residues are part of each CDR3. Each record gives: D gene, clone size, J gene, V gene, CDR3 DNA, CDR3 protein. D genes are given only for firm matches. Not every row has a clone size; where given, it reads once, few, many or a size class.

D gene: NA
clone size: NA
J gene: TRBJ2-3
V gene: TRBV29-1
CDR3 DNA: TGCAGCGTCGACCTCGGACTGAGCACAGATACGCAGTATTTT
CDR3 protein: CSVDLGLSTDTQYF

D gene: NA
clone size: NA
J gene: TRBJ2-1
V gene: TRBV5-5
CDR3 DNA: TGTGCCAGCAGCTGGGTGGAAGGCAGCTCCTACAATGAGCAGTTCTTC
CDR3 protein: CASSWVEGSSYNEQFF

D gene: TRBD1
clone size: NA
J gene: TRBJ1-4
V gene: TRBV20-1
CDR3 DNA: TGCAGTGCTAGCCGGGACAGTACTAATGAAAAACTGTTTTTT
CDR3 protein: CSASRDSTNEKLFF

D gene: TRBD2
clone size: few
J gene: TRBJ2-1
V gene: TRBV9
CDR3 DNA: TGTGCCAGCAGCCCAGGGACTAGCGGGAGGATGGGTGAGCAGTTCTTC
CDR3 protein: CASSPGTSGRMGEQFF

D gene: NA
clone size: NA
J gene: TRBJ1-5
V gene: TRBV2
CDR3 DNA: TGTGCCAGCAAATCCGGGACGACTGGTAGGCAGCCCCAGCATTTT
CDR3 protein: CASKSGTTGRQPQHF

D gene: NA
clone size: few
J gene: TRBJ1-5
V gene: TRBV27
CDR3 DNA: TGTGCCAGCACCCTACGGCCGGGGGGCGATCAGCCCCAGCATTTT
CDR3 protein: CASTLRPGGDQPQHF

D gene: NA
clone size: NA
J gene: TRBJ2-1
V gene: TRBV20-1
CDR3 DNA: TGCAGTGCTAGAGATAGGGGGGCCAGCTCCTACAATGAGCAGTTCTTC
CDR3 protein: CSARDRGASSYNEQFF

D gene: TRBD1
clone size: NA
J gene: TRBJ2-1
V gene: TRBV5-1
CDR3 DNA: TGCGCCAGCAGCGGCAGGACAGGGGGGTTGAATGAGCAGTTCTTC
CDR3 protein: CASSGRTGGLNEQFF

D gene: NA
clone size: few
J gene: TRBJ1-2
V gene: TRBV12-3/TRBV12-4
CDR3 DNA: TGTGCCAGCAGTTTGGGTGACAGCCGGAGCCATAACTATGGCTACACCTTC
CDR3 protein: CASSLGDSRSHNYGYTF

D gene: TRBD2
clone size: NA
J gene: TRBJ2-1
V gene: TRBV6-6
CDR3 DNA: TGTGCCAGCAACATCCCGACTAGCGGGGCATACAATGAGCAGTTCTTC
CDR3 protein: CASNIPTSGAYNEQFF

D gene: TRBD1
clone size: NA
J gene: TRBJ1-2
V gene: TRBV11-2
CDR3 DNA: TGTGCCAGCAGCTTTGGGACAGGGGGCGGAAATGGCTACACCTTC
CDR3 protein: CASSFGTGGGNGYTF

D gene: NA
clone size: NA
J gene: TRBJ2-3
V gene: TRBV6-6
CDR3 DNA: TGTGCCGGCAGCACAACCGGACAGGGAGGGGGAGATACGCAGTATTTT
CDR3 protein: CAGSTTGQGGGDTQYF